This T cell receptor beta chain was captured by sequencing in a study of blood T cell repertoires in COVID-19. Per the original data handling: Reference gene primers were amplified, and this amplification served to estimate nucleated cell counts. Using immunoSEQ multiplex PCR, the repertoire was profiled, and TCRdb retains in-frame clones only, with some absent. D and trimming were read from the DNA, whereas the V and J calls and clone size are those reported in that table. The table has around 28,000 clones, around four fifths seen once; the top ten hold almost 40%. The V gene's germline CDR1 is MNHEY and CDR2 SMNVEV (reference sequence). Losses at the gene ends were 4 bases for V and 8 bases for J; bases not matched to a gene: 5. This CDR3 is built from 13 residues. This clone has just a few counts.

This receptor was taken from an older man with acute or convalescent COVID-19. The sequencing sample was made of peripheral blood. This rearrangement joins TRBV27 to TRBJ1-1; TRBD1 agrees at 9 bases. CDR3 DNA sequence: TGTGCCAGCAGTTCGGGGACAGGGTTCGAAGCTTTCTTT. Its translation is CASSSGTGFEAFF.